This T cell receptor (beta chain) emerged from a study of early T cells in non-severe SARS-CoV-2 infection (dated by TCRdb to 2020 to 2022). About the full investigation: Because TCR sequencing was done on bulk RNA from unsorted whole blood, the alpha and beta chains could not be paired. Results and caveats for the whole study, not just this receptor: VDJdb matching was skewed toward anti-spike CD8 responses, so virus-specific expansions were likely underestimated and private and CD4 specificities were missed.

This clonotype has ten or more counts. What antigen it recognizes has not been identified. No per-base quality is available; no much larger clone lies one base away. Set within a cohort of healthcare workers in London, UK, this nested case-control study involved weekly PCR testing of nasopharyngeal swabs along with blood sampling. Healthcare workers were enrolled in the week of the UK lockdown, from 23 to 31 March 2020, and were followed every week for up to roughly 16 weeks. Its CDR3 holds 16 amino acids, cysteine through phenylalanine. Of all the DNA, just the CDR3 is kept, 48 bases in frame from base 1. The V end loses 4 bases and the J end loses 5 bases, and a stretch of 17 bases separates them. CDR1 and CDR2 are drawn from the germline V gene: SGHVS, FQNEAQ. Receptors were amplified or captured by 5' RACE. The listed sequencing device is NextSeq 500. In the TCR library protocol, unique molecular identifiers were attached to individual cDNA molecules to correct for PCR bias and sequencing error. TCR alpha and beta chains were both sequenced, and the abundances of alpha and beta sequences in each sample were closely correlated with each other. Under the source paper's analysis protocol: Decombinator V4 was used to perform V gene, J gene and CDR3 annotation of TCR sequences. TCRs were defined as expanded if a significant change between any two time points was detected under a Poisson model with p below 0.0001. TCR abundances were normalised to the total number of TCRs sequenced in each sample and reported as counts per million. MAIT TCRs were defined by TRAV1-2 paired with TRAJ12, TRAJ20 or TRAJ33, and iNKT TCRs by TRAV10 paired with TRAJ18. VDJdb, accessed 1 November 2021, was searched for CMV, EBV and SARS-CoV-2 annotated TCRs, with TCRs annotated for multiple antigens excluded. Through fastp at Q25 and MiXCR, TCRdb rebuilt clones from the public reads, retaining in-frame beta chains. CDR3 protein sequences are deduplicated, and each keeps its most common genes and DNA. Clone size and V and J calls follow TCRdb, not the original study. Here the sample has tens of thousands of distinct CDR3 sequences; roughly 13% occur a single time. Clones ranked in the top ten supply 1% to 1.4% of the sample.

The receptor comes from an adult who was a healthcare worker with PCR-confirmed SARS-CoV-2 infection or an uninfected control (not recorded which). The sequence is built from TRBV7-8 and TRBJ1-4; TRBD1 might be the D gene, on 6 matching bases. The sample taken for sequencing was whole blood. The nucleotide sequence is TGTGCCAGCAGCTCTTCTAGACAGGCGCTAAATGAAAAACTGTTTTTT. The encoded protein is CASSSSRQALNEKLFF.